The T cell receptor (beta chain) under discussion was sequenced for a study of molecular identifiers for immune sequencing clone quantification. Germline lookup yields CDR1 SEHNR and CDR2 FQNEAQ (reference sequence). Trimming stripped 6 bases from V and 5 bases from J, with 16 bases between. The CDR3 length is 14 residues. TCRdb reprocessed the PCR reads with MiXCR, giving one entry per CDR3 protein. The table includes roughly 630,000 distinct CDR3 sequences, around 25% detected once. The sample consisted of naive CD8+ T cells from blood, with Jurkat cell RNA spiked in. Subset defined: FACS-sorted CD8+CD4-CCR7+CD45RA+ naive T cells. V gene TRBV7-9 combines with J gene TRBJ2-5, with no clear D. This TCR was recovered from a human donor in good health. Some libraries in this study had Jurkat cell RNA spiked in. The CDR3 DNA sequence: TGTGCCAGCAGTCCCGACCCCCAGTGGGAGACCCAGTACTTC. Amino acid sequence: CASSPDPQWETQYF.